The subject of this entry is one T cell receptor beta chain. Its specificity is not known. The data are from a study of human T cells and chemical hapten exposure. Indicated time point: patch test 3, about 24 weeks after DPC sensitization. Stated treatment: therapeutic diphenylcyclopropenone sensitization with weekly scalp DPC. Individual cDNA molecules in this library carried unique molecular identifiers. TCRdb re-analysed the RACE reads in MiXCR, keeping a single row per CDR3 protein. The data hold about 110,000 distinct CDR3 sequences, with around 35% observed a single time. V lost 0 bases, J lost 7 bases, and 7 bases lay in between. Germline-derived CDR1 and CDR2 are LGHDT and YNNKEL (reference sequence). This CDR3 contains 13 residues. Study-level points and caveats: TCRs exceeding 1 in 1000 frequency stayed unchanged with DPC sensitization.

This receptor was obtained from a man in his forties or fifties with alopecia areata. Some clones in this sample may be carry-over from other donors' samples. V usage is TRBV3-1 and J usage is TRBJ1-3, with no clear D. The sequencing here drew on whole blood, taken in connection with sensitization to the hapten diphenylcyclopropenone (DPC). The CDR3 sequence is CASSQDPRNTIYF. The CDR3 DNA follows: TGTGCCAGCAGCCAAGATCCGCGGAACACCATATATTTT.